This T cell receptor (beta chain) derives from a study of cytomegalovirus exposure and HLA in healthy donors. The germline CDR1 and CDR2 sequences are SEHNR and FQNEAQ (reference sequence). The V segment lost 4 bases and the J segment 5 bases; nucleotides outside the gene matches: 9. The CDR3 has 15 residues. General study results and limits: Per a later analysis, roughly 17,000 TCR beta sequences showed association with HLA alleles at 0.05 false discovery rate. Per published accounts, TCR beta sequences correctly predicted the HLA-A and HLA-B alleles of most subjects. Listed as cytomegalovirus-associated were around 160 TCR beta chains.

Amplification used 60 Vbeta primers and 13 Jbeta primers. Measured with immunoSEQ multiplex PCR; TCRdb has only the in-frame clones, and not every one. Of roughly 170,000 clones listed, less than 90% are singletons. A remark on this clone: Its antigen is not known.

This receptor was identified in a man aged 30 to 45 in good health and CMV-seronegative. The V call is TRBV7-9, the J call TRBJ2-5; 8 nucleotides agree with TRBD2. Input material: PBMCs. The DNA for the CDR3 is TGTGCCAGCAGCTCCCTGAGCGGGGGCTGGGAGACCCAGTACTTC. Translating it yields CASSSLSGGWETQYF.